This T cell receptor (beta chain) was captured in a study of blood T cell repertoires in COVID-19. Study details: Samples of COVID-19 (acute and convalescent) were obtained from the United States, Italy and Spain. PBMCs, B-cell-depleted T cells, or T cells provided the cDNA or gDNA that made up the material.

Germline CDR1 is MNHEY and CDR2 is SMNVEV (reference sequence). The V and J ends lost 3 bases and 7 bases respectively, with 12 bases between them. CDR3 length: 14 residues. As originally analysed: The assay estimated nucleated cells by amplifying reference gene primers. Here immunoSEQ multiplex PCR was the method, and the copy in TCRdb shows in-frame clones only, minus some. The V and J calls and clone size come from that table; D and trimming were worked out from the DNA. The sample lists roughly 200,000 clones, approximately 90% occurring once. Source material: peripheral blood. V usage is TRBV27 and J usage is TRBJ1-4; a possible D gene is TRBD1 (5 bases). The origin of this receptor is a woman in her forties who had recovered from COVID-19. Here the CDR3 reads CASSLGGTSEKLFF. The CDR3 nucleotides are TGTGCCAGCAGTTTGGGGGGAACGTCTGAAAAACTGTTTTTT.